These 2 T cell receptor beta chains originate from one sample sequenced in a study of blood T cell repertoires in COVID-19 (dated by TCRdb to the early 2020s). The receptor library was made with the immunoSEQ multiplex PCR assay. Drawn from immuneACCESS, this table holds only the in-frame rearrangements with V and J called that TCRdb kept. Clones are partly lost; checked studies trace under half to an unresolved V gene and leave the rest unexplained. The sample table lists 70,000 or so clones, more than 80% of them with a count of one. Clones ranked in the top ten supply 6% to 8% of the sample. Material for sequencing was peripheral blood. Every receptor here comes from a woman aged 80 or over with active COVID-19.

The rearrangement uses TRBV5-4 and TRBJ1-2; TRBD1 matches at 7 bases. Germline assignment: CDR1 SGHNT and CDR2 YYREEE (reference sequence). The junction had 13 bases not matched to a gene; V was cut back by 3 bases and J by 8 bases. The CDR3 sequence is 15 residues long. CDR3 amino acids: CASSSRSFGGGGYTF. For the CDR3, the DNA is TGTGCCAGCAGCTCCCGTTCTTTCGGAGGGGGCGGCTACACCTTC.

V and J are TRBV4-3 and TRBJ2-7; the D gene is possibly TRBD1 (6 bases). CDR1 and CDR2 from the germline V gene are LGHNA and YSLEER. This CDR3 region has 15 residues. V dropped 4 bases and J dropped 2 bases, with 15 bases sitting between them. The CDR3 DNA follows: TGCGCCAGCAGCCCTACCTGGACAGAACCCTACGAGCAGTACTTC. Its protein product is CASSPTWTEPYEQYF.